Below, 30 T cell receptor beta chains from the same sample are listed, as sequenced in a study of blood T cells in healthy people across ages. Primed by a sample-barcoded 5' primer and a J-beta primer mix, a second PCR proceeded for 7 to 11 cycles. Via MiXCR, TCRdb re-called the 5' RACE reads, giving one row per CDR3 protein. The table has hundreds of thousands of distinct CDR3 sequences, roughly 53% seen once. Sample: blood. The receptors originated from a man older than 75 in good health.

The CDR3 spells CATSRAGGYEQYF. CDR3 sequence (DNA): TGTGCCACCAGTCGGGCAGGGGGCTACGAGCAGTACTTC. This sequence joins TRBV24-1 and TRBJ2-7, with TRBD1 matching 7 bases. The J segment lost 3 bases and the V segment lost 6 bases, leaving 4 bases of the junction unmatched. Germline lookup yields CDR1 KGHDR and CDR2 SFDVKD. The CDR3 sequence is 13 residues long.

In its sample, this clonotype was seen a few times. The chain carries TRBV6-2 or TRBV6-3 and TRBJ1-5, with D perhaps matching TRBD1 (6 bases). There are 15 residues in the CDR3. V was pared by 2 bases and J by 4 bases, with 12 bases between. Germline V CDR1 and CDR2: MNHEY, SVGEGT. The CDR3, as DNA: TGTGCCAGCAGTTACACAGGGTTTGGGAATCAGCCCCAGCATTTT. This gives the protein CASSYTGFGNQPQHF.

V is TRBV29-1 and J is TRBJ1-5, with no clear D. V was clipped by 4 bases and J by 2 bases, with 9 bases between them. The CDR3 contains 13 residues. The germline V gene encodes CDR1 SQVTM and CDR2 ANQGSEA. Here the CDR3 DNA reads TGCAGCGTTGCCGGGCGAGGCAATCAGCCCCAGCATTTT. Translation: CSVAGRGNQPQHF.

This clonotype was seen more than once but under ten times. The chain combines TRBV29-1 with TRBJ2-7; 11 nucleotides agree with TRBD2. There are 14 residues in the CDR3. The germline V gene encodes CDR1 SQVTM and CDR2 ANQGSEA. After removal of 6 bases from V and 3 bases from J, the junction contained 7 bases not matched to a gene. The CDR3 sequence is CSVQTSGTYYEQYF. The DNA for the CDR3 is TGCAGCGTCCAGACTAGCGGGACTTACTACGAGCAGTACTTC.

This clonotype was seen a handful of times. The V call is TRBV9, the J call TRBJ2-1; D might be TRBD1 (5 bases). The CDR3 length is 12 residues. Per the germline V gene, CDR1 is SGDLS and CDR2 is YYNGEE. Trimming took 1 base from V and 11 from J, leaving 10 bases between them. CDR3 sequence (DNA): TGTGCCAGCAGCGTAAACGCAGGGAAGCAGTTCTTC. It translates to CASSVNAGKQFF. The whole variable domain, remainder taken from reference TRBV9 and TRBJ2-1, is DSGVTQTPKHLITATGQRVTLRCSPRSGDLSVYWYQQSLDQGLQFLIQYYNGEERAKGNILERFSAQQFPDLHSELNLSSLELGDSALYFCASSVNAGKQFFGPGTRLTVL.

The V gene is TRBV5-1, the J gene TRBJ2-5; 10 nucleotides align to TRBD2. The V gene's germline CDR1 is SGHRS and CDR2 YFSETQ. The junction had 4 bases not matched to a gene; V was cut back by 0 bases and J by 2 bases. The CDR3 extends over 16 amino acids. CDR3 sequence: CASSLGASGGQETQYF. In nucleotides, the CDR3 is TGCGCCAGCAGCTTGGGGGCTAGCGGGGGACAAGAGACCCAGTACTTC.

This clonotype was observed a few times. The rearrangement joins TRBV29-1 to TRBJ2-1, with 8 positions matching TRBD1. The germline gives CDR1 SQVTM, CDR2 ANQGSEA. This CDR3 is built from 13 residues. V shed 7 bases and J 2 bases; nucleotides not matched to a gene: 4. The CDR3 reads CSDNRGAYNEQFF. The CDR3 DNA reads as TGCAGCGACAACAGGGGGGCCTACAATGAGCAGTTCTTC.

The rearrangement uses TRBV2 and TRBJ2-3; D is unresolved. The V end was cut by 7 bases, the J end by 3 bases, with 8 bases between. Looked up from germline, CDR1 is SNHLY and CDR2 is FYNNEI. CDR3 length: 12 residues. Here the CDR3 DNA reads TGTGCCAGCAAAATAGGAACAGATACGCAGTATTTT. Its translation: CASKIGTDTQYF. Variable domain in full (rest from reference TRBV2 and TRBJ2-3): EPEVTQTPSHQVTQMGQEVILRCVPISNHLYFYWYRQILGQKVEFLVSFYNNEISEKSEIFDDQFSVERPDGSNFTLKIRSTKLEDSAMYFCASKIGTDTQYFGPGTRLTVL.

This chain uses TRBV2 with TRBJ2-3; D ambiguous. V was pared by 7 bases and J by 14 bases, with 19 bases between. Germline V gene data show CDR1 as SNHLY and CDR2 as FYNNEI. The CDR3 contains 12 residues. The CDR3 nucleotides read TGTGCCAGCACCCCCGAGCGCAGATACGCGTATTTT. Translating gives CASTPERRYAYF. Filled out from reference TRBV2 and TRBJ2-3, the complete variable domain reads EPEVTQTPSHQVTQMGQEVILRCVPISNHLYFYWYRQILGQKVEFLVSFYNNEISEKSEIFDDQFSVERPDGSNFTLKIRSTKLEDSAMYFCASTPERRYAYFGPGTRLTVL.

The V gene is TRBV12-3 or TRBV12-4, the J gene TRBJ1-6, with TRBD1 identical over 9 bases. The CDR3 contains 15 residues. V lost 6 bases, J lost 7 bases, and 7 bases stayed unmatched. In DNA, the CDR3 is TGTGCCAGCAGACGGGGACAGGGTAACAATTCACCCCTCCACTTT. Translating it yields CASRRGQGNNSPLHF.

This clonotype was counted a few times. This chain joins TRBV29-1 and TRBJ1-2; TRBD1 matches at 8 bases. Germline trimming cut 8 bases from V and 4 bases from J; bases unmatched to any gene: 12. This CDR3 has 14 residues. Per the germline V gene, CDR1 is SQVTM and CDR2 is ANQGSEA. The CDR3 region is CSFADRGEGYGYTF. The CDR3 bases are TGCAGCTTCGCCGACAGGGGTGAAGGCTATGGCTACACCTTC.

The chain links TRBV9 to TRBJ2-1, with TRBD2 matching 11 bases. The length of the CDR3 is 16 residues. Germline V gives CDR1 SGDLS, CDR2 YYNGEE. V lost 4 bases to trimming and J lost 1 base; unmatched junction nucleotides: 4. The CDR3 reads CASSKGLAVSYNEQFF. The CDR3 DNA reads TGTGCCAGCAGCAAGGGACTAGCGGTTTCCTACAATGAGCAGTTCTTC.

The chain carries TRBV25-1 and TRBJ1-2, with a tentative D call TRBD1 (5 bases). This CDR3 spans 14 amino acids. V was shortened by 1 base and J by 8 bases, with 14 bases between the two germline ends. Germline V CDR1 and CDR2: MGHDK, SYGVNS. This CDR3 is CASSEWGTNGGYTF. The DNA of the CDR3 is TGTGCCAGCAGTGAATGGGGGACGAATGGCGGCTACACCTTC.

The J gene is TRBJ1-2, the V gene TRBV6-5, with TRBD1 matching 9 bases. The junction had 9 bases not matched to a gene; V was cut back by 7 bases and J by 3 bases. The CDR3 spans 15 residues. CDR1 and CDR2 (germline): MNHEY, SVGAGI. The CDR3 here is CASNPTGGRDYGYTF. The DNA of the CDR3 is TGTGCCAGCAATCCGACAGGGGGACGAGACTATGGCTACACCTTC.

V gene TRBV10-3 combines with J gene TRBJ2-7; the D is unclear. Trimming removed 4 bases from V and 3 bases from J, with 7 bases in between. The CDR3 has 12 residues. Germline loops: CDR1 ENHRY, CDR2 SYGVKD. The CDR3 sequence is CAISGNSYEQYF. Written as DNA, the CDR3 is TGTGCCATCAGTGGTAACAGCTACGAGCAGTACTTC.

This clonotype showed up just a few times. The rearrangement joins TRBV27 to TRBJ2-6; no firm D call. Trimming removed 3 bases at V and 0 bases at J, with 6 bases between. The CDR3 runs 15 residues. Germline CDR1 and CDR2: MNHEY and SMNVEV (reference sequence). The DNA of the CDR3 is TGTGCCAGCAGTTTGGGTCGCTCTGGGGCCAACGTCCTGACTTTC. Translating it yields CASSLGRSGANVLTF.

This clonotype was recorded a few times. The DNA for the CDR3 is TGTGCCAGCAGCCGGATTGGGGAGGGGTCCTACGAGCAGTACTTC. Amino acid sequence: CASSRIGEGSYEQYF. V and J are TRBV7-2 and TRBJ2-7; 7 nucleotides match TRBD2. V was pared by 5 bases and J by 1 base, with 8 bases of the junction left unmatched. This CDR3 region has 15 residues. Looked up from germline, CDR1 is SGHTA and CDR2 is FQGNSA.

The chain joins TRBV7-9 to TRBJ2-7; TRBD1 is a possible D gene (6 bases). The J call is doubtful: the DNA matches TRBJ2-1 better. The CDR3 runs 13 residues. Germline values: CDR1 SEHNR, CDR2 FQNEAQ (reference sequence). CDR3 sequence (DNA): TGTGCCAGCGGGACACTAGTTGTCTATGAGCAGTTCTTC. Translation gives CASGTLVVYEQFF.

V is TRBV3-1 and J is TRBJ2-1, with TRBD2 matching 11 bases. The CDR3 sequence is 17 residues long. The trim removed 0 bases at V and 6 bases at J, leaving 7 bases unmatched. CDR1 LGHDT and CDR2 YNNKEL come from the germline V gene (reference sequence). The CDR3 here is CASSQDALAGVPNEQFF. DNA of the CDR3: TGTGCCAGCAGCCAAGATGCACTAGCGGGAGTCCCCAATGAGCAGTTCTTC.

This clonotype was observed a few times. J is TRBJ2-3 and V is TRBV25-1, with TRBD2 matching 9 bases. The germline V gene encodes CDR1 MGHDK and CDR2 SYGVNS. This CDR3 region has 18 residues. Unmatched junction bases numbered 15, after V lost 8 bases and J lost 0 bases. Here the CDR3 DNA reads TGTGCCAGCCCGGCGGGCCTAGCGGGATGGCCTAGCACAGATACGCAGTATTTT. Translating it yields CASPAGLAGWPSTDTQYF.

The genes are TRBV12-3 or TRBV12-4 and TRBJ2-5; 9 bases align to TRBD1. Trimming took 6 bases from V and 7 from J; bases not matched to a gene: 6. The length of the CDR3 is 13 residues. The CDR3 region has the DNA TGTGCCAGCAGCCCCCTACAGGGGGCGACCCAGTACTTC. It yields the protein CASSPLQGATQYF.

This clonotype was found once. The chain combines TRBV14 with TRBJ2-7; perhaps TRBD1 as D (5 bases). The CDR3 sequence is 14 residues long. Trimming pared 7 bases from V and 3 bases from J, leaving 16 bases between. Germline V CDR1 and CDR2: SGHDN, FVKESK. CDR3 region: CASNLSKGIYEQYF. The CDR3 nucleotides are TGTGCCAGCAACTTGTCGAAGGGGATCTACGAGCAGTACTTC. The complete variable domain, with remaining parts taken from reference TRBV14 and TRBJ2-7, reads EAGVTQFPSHSVIEKGQTVTLRCDPISGHDNLYWYRRVMGKEIKFLLHFVKESKQDESGMPNNRFLAERTGGTYSTLKVQPAELEDSGVYFCASNLSKGIYEQYFGPGTRLTVT.

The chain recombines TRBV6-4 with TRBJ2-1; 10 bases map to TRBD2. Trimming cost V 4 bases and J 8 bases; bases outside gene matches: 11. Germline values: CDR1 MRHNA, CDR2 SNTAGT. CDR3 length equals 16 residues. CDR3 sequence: CASSARFLAGEDEQFF. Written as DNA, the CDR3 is TGTGCCAGCAGTGCTCGCTTCCTAGCGGGAGAGGATGAGCAGTTCTTC.

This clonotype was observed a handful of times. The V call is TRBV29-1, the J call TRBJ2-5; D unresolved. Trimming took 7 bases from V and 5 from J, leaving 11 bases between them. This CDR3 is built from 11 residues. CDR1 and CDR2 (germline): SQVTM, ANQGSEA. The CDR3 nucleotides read TGCAGCGGTGGGTTCGGGGAGACCCAGTACTTC. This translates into CSGGFGETQYF.

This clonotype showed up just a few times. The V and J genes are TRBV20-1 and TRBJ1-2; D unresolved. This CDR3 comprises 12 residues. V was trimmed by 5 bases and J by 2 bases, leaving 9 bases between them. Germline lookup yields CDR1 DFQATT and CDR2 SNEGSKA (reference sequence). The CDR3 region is CSAPDGNYGYTF. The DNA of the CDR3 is TGCAGTGCTCCAGACGGGAACTATGGCTACACCTTC.

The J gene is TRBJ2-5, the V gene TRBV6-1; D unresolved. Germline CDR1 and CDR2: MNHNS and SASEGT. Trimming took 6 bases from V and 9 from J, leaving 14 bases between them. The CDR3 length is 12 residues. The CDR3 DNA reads TGTGCCAGCAGACGTAAATTGTGGGCCCAGTACTTC. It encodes CASRRKLWAQYF.

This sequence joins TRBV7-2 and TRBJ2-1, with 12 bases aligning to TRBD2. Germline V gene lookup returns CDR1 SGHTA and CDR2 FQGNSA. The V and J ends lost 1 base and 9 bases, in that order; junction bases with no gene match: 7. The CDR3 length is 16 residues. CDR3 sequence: CASSLGGLAGGLEQFF. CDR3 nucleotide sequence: TGTGCCAGCAGCTTAGGGGGGCTAGCGGGAGGGCTTGAGCAGTTCTTC.

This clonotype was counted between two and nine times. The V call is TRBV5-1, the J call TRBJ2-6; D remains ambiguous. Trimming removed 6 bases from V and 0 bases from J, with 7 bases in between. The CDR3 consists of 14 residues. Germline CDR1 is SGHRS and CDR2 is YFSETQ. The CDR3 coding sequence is TGCGCCAGCAACCCCAGCTCTGGGGCCAACGTCCTGACTTTC. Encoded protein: CASNPSSGANVLTF.

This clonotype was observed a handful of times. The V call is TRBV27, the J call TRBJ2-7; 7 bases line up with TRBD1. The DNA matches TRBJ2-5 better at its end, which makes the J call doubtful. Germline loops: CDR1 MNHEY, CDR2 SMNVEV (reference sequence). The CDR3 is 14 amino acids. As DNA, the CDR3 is TGTGCCAGCCGGAGTTACAGGGGTTGGGAGACCCAGTACTTC. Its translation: CASRSYRGWETQYF.

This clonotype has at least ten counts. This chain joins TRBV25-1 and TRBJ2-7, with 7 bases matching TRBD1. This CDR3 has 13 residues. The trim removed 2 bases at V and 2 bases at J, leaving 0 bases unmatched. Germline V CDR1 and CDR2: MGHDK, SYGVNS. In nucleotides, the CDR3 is TGTGCCAGCAGTGAAGGACAGGCCTACGAGCAGTACTTC. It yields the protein CASSEGQAYEQYF.